This T cell receptor (beta chain) was captured in a study of cytomegalovirus exposure and HLA in healthy donors. Background on the study: Among the 300 to 500 genotyped donors, less than 85% were placed in the Caucasian-associated ancestry cluster.

Findings and caveats of the study: There were a few CMV-associated chains whose specificity for CMV antigens was confirmed in vitro.

The PCR was carried out with 60 Vbeta primers and 13 Jbeta primers. As originally analysed: Approximately 87 million unique TCR beta chains, 10 million to 14 million shared, were counted in a later analysis. Assay: immunoSEQ multiplex PCR; the TCRdb copy retains only in-frame clones and omits some. V, J and clone size are taken as reported in that table, and D and trimming were inferred from the DNA itself. The sample lists some 100,000 clones, 65% to 90% occurring once. Notes on this clone: As yet, its antigen is unknown.

This clonotype originated in a woman between 18 and 29 years old in good health and CMV-seronegative. What was sequenced was PBMCs.

The CDR3 DNA follows: TGTGCCAGCAGCTTAGCGGCAACTAGCGGGGAAACAGATACGCAGTATTTT. Protein product: CASSLAATSGETDTQYF. The chain is built from TRBV7-8 and TRBJ2-3; TRBD2 matches at 10 bases. The junction had 6 bases not matched to a gene; V was cut back by 0 bases and J by 3 bases. CDR3 length: 17 residues. CDR1 and CDR2 (germline): SGHVS, FQNEAQ.